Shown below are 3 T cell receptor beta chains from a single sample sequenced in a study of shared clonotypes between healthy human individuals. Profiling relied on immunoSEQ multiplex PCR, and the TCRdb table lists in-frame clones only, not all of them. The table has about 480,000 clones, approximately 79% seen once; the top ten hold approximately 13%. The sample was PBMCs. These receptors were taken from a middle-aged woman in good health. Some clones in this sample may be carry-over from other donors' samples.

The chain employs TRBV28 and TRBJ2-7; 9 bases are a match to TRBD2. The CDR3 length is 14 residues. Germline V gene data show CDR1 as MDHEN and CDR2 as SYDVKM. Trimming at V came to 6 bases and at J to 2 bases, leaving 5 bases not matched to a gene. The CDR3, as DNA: TGTGCCAGCAGGACTAGCGGCAGGGCCTACGAGCAGTACTTC. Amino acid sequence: CASRTSGRAYEQYF.

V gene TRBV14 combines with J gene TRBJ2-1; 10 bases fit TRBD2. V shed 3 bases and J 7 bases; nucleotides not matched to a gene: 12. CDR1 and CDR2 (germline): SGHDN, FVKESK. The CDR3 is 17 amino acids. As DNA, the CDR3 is TGTGCCAGCAGCCACCCCCCCCGGGCTAGCGGGAGTAATGAGCAGTTCTTC. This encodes CASSHPPRASGSNEQFF.

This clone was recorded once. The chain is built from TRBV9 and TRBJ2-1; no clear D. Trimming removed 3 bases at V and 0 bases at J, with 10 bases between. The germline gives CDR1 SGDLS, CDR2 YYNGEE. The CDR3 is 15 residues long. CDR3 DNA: TGTGCCAGCAGCGGAGAAGAAAGCTCCTACAATGAGCAGTTCTTC. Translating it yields CASSGEESSYNEQFF.